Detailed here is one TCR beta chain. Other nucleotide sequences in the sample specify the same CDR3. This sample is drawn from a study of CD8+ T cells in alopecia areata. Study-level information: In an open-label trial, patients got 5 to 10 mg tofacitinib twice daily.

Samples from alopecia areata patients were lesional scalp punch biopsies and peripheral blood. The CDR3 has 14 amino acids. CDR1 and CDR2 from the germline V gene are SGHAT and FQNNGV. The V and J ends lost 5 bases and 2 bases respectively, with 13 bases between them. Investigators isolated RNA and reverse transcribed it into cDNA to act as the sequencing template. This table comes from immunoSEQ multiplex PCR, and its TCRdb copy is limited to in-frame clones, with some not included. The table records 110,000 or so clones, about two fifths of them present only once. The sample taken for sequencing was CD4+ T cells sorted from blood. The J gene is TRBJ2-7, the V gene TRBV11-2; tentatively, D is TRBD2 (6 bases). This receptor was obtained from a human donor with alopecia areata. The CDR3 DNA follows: TGTGCCAGCAGCCCCCCGGGCGGGACCTACGAGCAGTACTTC. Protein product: CASSPPGGTYEQYF.